The clone carrying this TCR beta chain turned up a few times. Its antigen is not identified. This sample is part of a study of CD8 T cells in ankylosing spondylitis. Notes on the study in general: Both synovial fluid and blood in reactive arthritis had previously been reported to carry some motif variants. A TCR beta motif made of roughly eight highly homologous variants seemed typical of ankylosing spondylitis blood.

TCRdb called the 5' RACE reads again in MiXCR, with one record for every CDR3 protein. The sample includes around 540,000 distinct CDR3 sequences, about 12% seen only once; the top ten take under 7.5%. This CDR3 comprises 14 residues. Germline lookup yields CDR1 MNHEY and CDR2 SVGAGI. After removal of 8 bases from V and 1 base from J, the junction contained 4 bases not matched to a gene. The source material was blood, either unsorted or a sorted T cell fraction (not recorded which). The chain has TRBV6-5 and TRBJ1-1; 10 positions match TRBD1. The TCR originated in a male donor with ankylosing spondylitis. Here the CDR3 reads CASVWTGGNTEAFF. As DNA, the CDR3 is TGTGCCAGCGTTTGGACAGGGGGGAACACTGAAGCTTTCTTT.